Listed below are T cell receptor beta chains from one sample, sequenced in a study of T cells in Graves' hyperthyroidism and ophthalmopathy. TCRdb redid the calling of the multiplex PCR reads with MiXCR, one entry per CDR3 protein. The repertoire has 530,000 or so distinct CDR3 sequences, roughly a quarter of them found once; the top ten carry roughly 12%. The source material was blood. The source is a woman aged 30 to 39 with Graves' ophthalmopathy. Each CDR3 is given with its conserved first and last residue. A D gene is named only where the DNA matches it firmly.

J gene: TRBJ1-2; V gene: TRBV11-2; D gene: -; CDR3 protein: CASSLGEGRGYTF
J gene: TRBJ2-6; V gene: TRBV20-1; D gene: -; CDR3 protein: CSATRGGANVLTF
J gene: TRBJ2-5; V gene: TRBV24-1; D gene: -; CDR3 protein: CATSDASWGTQYF
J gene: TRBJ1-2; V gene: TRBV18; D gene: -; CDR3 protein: CASLLGDGYTF
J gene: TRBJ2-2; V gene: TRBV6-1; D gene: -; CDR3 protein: CASGTRGSAGELFF
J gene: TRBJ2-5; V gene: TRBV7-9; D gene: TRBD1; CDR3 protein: CASSLWDRGEGETQYF
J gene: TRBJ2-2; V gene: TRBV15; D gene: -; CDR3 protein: CATSREAGWLDTGELFF
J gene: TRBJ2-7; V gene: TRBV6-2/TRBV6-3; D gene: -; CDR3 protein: CASSRDSGNEQYF
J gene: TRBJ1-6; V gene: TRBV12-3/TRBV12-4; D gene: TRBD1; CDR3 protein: CASSLEAGTGVNSPLHF
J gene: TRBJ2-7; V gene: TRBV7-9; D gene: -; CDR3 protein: CASSLGGSGTYEQYF
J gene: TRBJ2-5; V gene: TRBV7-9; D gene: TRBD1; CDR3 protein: CASSSTTTTGEETQYF
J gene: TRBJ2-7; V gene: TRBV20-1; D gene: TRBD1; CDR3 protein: CSALSVDRGFPYEQYF
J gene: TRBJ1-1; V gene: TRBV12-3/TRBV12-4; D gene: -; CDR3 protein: CASSLIGETEAFF
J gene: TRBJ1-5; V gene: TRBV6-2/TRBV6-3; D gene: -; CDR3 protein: CASRNSGISNQPQHF
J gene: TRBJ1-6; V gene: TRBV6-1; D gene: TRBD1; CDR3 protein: CASSGPGQSSPLHF
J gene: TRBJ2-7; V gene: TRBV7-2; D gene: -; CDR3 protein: CASRPGGLTYEQYF
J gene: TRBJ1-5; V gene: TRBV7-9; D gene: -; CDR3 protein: CASSLGVHQPQHF
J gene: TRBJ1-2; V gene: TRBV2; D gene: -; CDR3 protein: CASSEAEQFYGYTF
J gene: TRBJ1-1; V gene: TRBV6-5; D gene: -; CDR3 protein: CASSYDRMNTEAFF
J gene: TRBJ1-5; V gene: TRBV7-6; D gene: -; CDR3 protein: CASSLSVGSNQPQHF
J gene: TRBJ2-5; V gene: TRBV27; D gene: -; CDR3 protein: CASSLPGETQYF
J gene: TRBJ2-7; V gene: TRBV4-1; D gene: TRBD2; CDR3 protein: CAPRLARYEQYF
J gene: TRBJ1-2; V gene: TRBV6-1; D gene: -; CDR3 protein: CASSRGGSYGYTF
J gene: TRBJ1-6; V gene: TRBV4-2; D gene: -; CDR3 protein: CASSHDRGGEGSPLHF
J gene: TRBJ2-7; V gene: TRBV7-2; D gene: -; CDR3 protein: CASSQGLLGNEQYF
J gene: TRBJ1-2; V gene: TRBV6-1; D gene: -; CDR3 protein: CASSEAGGPNYGYTF
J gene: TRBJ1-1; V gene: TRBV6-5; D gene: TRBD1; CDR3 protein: CASSYADRGLVNTEAFF
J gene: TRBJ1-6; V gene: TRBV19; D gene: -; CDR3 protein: CASAGGNSPLHF
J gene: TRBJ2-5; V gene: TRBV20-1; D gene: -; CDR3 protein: CSATNLAVQETQYF
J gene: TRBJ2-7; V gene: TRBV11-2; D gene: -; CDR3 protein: CASSSMIEQYF
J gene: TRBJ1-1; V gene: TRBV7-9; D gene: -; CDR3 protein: CASSWDQGGTEAFF
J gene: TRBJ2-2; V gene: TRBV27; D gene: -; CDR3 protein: CASSSLDRWELFF
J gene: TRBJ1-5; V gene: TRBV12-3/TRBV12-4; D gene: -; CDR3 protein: CASSMVGSNQPQHF
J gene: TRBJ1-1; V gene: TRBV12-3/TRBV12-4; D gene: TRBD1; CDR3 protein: CASGGQGEGEAFF
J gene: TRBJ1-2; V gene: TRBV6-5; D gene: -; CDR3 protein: CASSYSRGAHGYTF
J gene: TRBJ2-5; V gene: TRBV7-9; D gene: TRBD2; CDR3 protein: CASSTGGGQETQYF
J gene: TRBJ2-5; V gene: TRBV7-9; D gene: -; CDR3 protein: CASSLGLREQQETQYF
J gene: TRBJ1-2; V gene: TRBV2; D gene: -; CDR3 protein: CASSRVSPGYTF
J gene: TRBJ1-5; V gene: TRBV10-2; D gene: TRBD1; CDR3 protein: CASSEDRDGQPQHF
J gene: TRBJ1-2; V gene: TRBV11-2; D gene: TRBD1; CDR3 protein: CASSWVRQGGYGYTF
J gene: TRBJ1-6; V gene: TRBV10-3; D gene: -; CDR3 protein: CAIKKGQDSPLHF
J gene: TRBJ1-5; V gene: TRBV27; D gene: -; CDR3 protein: CASSLSASSQPQHF
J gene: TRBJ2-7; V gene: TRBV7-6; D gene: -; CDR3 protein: CASSLGIEGSPHEQYF
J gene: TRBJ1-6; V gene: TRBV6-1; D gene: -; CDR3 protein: CASSDWDYNSPLHF
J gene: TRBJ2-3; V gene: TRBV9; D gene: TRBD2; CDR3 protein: CASSPLAGEQDTQYF
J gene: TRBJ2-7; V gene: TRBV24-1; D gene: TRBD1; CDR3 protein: CATSEATGGFHEQYF
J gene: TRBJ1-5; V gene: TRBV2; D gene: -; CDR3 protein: CASSGTGLIQPQHF
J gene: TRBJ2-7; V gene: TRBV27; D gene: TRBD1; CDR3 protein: CASSPDPGTGSYEQYF
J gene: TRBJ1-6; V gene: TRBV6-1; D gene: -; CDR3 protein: CASTTGRGDNSPLHF
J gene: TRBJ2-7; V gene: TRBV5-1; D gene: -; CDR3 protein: CASSGVNSYEQYF
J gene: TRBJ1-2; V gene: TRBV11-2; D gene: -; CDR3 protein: CASSLVSAGNADGYTF
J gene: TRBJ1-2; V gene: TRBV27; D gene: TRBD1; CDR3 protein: CASREGWGAGGYGYTF
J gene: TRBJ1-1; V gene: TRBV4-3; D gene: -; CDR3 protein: CASSQEGSMNTEAFF
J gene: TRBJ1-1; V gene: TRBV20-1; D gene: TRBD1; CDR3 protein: CSARDRRTGGTEAFF
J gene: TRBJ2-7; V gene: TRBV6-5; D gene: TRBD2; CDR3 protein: CASSYFSGGARWNEQYF